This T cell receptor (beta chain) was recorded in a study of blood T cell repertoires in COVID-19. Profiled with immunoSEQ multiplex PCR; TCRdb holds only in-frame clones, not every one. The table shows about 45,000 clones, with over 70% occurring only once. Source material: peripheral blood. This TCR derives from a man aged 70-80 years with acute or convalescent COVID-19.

The chain's CDR3 is CAWSVLREETQYF. DNA for the CDR3: TGTGCCTGGAGTGTCCTGAGGGAAGAGACCCAGTACTTC. This chain links TRBV30 with TRBJ2-5, with D maybe TRBD2 (5 bases). V gave up 0 bases and J gave up 3 bases, with 8 bases separating them. CDR3 size: 13 residues. Germline assignment: CDR1 GTSNPN and CDR2 SVGIG (reference sequence).